The 24 T cell receptor beta chains reported below all come from one sample, sequenced in a study of T cell changes during pregnancy in multiple sclerosis. Here immunoSEQ multiplex PCR was the method, and the copy in TCRdb shows in-frame clones only, minus some. The sample contains about 80,000 clones, roughly nine tenths of which appear only once. The sequencing used peripheral blood, collected before pregnancy. The receptors come from a female donor with multiple sclerosis, enrolled in a pregnancy study.

This chain uses TRBV6-5 with TRBJ2-7; tentative D call: TRBD1 (5 bases). Germline V gene data show CDR1 as MNHEY and CDR2 as SVGAGI. The germline V and J ends were trimmed by 0 bases and 3 bases, with 9 bases remaining between them. CDR3 length equals 14 residues. The CDR3 DNA follows: TGTGCCAGCAGTTACTCGATCCAGGGCTACGAGCAGTACTTC. This translates into CASSYSIQGYEQYF.

This clone was seen a single time. This chain uses TRBV7-8 with TRBJ2-7; possible D gene TRBD1, 5 bases. Looked up from germline, CDR1 is SGHVS and CDR2 is FQNEAQ. CDR3 length: 13 amino acids. V was trimmed by 5 bases and J by 9 bases, leaving 17 bases between them. CDR3 coding DNA: TGTGCCAGCAGCCCTAGGGGTCCGGACGGGCAGTACTTC. Its protein product is CASSPRGPDGQYF.

The rearrangement links TRBV2 to TRBJ1-4; D gene unclear. CDR3 length: 11 amino acids. Germline V gene data show CDR1 as SNHLY and CDR2 as FYNNEI. The V and J ends lost 6 bases and 13 bases respectively, with 12 bases between them. CDR3 sequence: CASSADQVLFF. Written as DNA, the CDR3 is TGTGCCAGCAGCGCCGATCAGGTACTGTTTTTT.

The chain uses TRBV27 and TRBJ1-4, with D perhaps TRBD1 (5 bases). Germline lookup yields CDR1 MNHEY and CDR2 SMNVEV (reference sequence). The CDR3 sequence is 14 residues long. Deletions cut 3 bases from V and 3 bases from J, with 8 bases between. The CDR3 protein is CASSFGGANEKLFF. CDR3 coding DNA: TGTGCCAGCAGTTTCGGGGGTGCTAATGAAAAACTGTTTTTT.

J is TRBJ1-2 and V is TRBV28; 8 bases line up with TRBD1. This CDR3 has 16 residues. V gave up 3 bases and J gave up 4 bases; unmatched junction bases: 10. The germline CDR1 and CDR2 sequences are MDHEN and SYDVKM. In DNA form, the CDR3 reads TGTGCCAGCAGTTTTTCGACAGGGGCCTTCGCCTATGGCTACACCTTC. Residues: CASSFSTGAFAYGYTF.

The rearrangement uses TRBV28 and TRBJ1-2, with a tentative D call TRBD1 (5 bases). Germline V lookup: CDR1 MDHEN, CDR2 SYDVKM. This CDR3 is 15 amino acids long. V shed 4 bases and J shed 4 bases, with 16 bases lying between them. The CDR3 region has the DNA TGTGCCAGCAGTTATACGGGACTGATAAGCTATGGCTACACCTTC. Its protein is CASSYTGLISYGYTF.

The chain joins TRBV5-1 to TRBJ2-3; 7 positions match TRBD1. V shed 3 bases and J 1 base; nucleotides not matched to a gene: 5. The CDR3 loop spans 15 amino acids. Germline CDR1 reads SGHRS; CDR2 reads YFSETQ. The CDR3 is CASSWAGTGTDTQYF. CDR3 DNA: TGCGCCAGCAGCTGGGCCGGGACAGGCACAGATACGCAGTATTTT.

The chain recombines TRBV5-6 with TRBJ2-1, with TRBD2 matching over 8 bases. V shed 3 bases, J shed 6 bases, and the junction held 5 bases outside the gene matches. The CDR3 totals 14 residues. The germline V gene has CDR1 SGHDT and CDR2 YYEEEE. The CDR3 DNA sequence: TGTGCCAGCAGCTACTCGGGACTAGTCAATGAGCAGTTCTTC. Translation gives CASSYSGLVNEQFF.

This chain uses TRBV7-9 with TRBJ2-1; TRBD1 is a possible D gene (6 bases). Trimming took off 3 bases at V and 8 bases at J, with 8 bases between the two ends. Germline CDR1 is SEHNR and CDR2 is FQNEAQ (reference sequence). The CDR3 has 12 residues. CDR3 nucleotide sequence: TGTGCCAGCAGCTTTCAGGGGTATGAGCAGTTCTTC. Translating it yields CASSFQGYEQFF. The full variable domain, its missing parts supplied by reference TRBV7-9 and TRBJ2-1, is DTGVSQNPRHKITKRGQNVTFRCDPISEHNRLYWYRQTLGQGPEFLTYFQNEAQLEKSRLLSDRFSAERPKGSFSTLEIQRTEQGDSAMYLCASSFQGYEQFFGPGTRLTVL.

The chain uses TRBV19 and TRBJ2-5, with D possibly TRBD2 on 6 matching bases. The CDR3 totals 13 residues. Trimming pared 9 bases from V and 7 bases from J, leaving 18 bases between. The germline CDR1 and CDR2 sequences are LNHDA and SQIVND (reference sequence). This CDR3 reads CASTPEGSGTQYF. In DNA form, the CDR3 reads TGTGCCAGCACGCCGGAGGGTAGTGGGACCCAGTACTTC.

The V gene is TRBV13, the J gene TRBJ2-1; the match to TRBD2 covers 8 bases. The V gene end was trimmed by 2 bases and the J gene end by 5 bases; junction bases not matched to a gene: 5. The CDR3 sequence is 15 residues long. Germline V CDR1 and CDR2: PRHDT, FYEKMQ (reference sequence). This CDR3 reads CASSLLREVNNEQFF. CDR3 DNA sequence: TGTGCCAGCAGCTTATTGCGGGAGGTAAACAATGAGCAGTTCTTC.

In the case of this clone: At one end, the junction sequence differs from germline, possibly due to a read error. V and J are TRBV7-7 and TRBJ2-3; 10 nucleotides align to TRBD2. Germline CDR1 is SSHAT and CDR2 is FNYEAQ (reference sequence). The CDR3 covers 16 residues. The CDR3 bases are TGTGCTAGCAGCCCTAGCGGGAGATCGGGCACAGATACGCAGTATTTT. Translation gives CASSPSGRSGTDTQYF.

This rearrangement joins TRBV18 to TRBJ2-2; 9 positions agree with TRBD1. V was clipped by 1 base and J by 6 bases; unmatched bases: 3. The CDR3 contains 15 residues. CDR1 KGHSH and CDR2 LQKENI come from the germline V gene. The CDR3 loop is CASSPLQGAAGELFF. The DNA for the CDR3 is TGTGCCAGCTCACCACTACAGGGGGCTGCCGGGGAGCTGTTTTTT.

The chain uses TRBV2 and TRBJ2-3, with a weak D call TRBD2 (5 bases). Germline lookup yields CDR1 SNHLY and CDR2 FYNNEI. The length of the CDR3 is 16 residues. V gave up 0 bases and J gave up 2 bases, with 12 bases separating them. CDR3 amino acids: CASSEASTSFTDTQYF. CDR3 coding DNA: TGTGCCAGCAGTGAAGCCTCCACTAGTTTCACAGATACGCAGTATTTT.

V usage is TRBV28 and J usage is TRBJ1-5; the match to TRBD1 covers 9 bases. V lost 5 bases, J lost 5 bases, and 10 bases stayed unmatched. The CDR3 consists of 16 residues. CDR1 is MDHEN, CDR2 SYDVKM, per germline. CDR3 sequence: CASSPTGQGLYQPQHF. In DNA form, the CDR3 reads TGTGCCAGCAGTCCCACCGGACAGGGGCTGTATCAGCCCCAGCATTTT.

This clone was seen only a few times. The chain carries TRBV7-2 and TRBJ1-1; D is perhaps TRBD1 (5 bases). In germline, CDR1 is SGHTA, CDR2 FQGNSA. Trimming pared 1 base from V and 4 bases from J, leaving 13 bases between. The CDR3 is 15 residues long. CDR3 loop: CASSLDAGLSTEAFF. The CDR3 DNA reads TGTGCCAGCAGCTTAGACGCGGGGCTGAGCACTGAAGCTTTCTTT.

This rearrangement joins TRBV15 to TRBJ2-2; possible D gene TRBD1, 6 bases. This CDR3 comprises 15 residues. Trimming removed 3 bases at V and 5 bases at J, with 13 bases between. CDR1 is LNHNV, CDR2 YYDKDF, per germline (reference sequence). CDR3 in amino acids: CATSREKGETGELFF. CDR3 DNA sequence: TGTGCCACCAGCAGGGAAAAGGGGGAAACCGGGGAGCTGTTTTTT.

The chain combines TRBV30 with TRBJ1-2, with D unclear. Trimming took off 3 bases at V and 1 base at J, with 15 bases between the two ends. CDR3 size: 15 residues. CDR1 is GTSNPN, CDR2 SVGIG, per germline (reference sequence). The CDR3 protein is CAWRTGLERNYGYTF. Here the CDR3 DNA reads TGTGCCTGGAGAACCGGACTGGAGCGTAACTATGGCTACACCTTC.

V gene TRBV29-1 combines with J gene TRBJ1-2, with no clear D. The V gene's germline CDR1 is SQVTM and CDR2 ANQGSEA. V lost 3 bases and J 8 bases, leaving 16 bases between the germline ends. The CDR3 sequence is 13 residues long. CDR3 residues: CSVDAGGGNGYTF. CDR3 bases: TGCAGCGTTGACGCGGGAGGAGGGAACGGCTACACCTTC.

This chain connects TRBV7-8 to TRBJ1-5; 9 nucleotides agree with TRBD1. Germline CDR1 and CDR2: SGHVS and FQNEAQ. V gave up 5 bases and J gave up 2 bases; unmatched junction bases: 13. The CDR3 spans 18 residues. CDR3 in amino acids: CASSPRDRDSYGNQPQHF. The CDR3 region has the DNA TGTGCCAGCAGCCCCCGGGACAGGGACAGTTACGGCAATCAGCCCCAGCATTTT.

This chain joins TRBV21-1 and TRBJ2-1; the DNA was not used to check the table's D call, TRBD1. TRBV21-1 is deemed a pseudogene. CDR3 length: 17 amino acids. Written as DNA, the CDR3 is TGTGCCAGCAGCAAAAACAGGGCAGCGAGCTCCTACAATGAGCAGTTCTTC. This translates into CASSKNRAASSYNEQFF.

CDR3 bases: TGTGCCAGCAGTGACCCAGGGTTGAACACTGAAGCTTTCTTT. This encodes CASSDPGLNTEAFF. V and J are TRBV28 and TRBJ1-1; D possibly corresponds to TRBD1 (5 bases). CDR1 is MDHEN, CDR2 SYDVKM, per germline. This CDR3 is 14 amino acids long. V was cut by 5 bases and J by 0 bases, with 10 bases left in between.

The CDR3 nucleotides read TGTGCCAGCATAGTCGACAGGGGGCATAGTCAGCCCCAGCATTTT. This translates into CASIVDRGHSQPQHF. V is TRBV6-1 and J is TRBJ1-5, with 10 nucleotides matching TRBD1. CDR3 length: 15 amino acids. Germline V CDR1 and CDR2: MNHNS, SASEGT. Unmatched junction bases numbered 9, after V lost 7 bases and J lost 6 bases.

The genes are TRBV27 and TRBJ1-5, with 10 bases identical to TRBD1. The V segment lost 8 bases and the J segment 4 bases; nucleotides outside the gene matches: 14. The CDR3 has 17 residues. CDR1 is MNHEY, CDR2 SMNVEV, per germline (reference sequence). The CDR3 sequence: CASGDPGQGRDNQPQHF. The DNA for the CDR3 is TGTGCCAGCGGGGATCCGGGACAGGGGAGGGATAATCAGCCCCAGCATTTT.